This TCR beta chain was recovered during a study of OX40 agonist ivuxolimab in advanced cancers. Broadly, across the study: The costimulatory receptor OX40 (CD134) was targeted by ivuxolimab, a fully human IgG2 agonistic monoclonal antibody. Intravenous ivuxolimab was administered to patients every 2 weeks at six dose levels: 0.01, 0.1, 0.3, 1.5, 3 and 10 mg/kg. Of the 50 to 55 dose-escalation patients, hepatocellular carcinoma was present in about 20, melanoma in about 15, renal cell carcinoma in 9 and head and neck cancer in 9. In the dose-escalation cohort, more than 75% of patients were male, and the mean age was approximately 60 years, with a range of about 23 to 85. Patients were allowed to have had prior anti-PD-1, anti-PD-L1 or anti-CTLA-4 therapy, and approximately 43% of the dose-escalation patients had previously received checkpoint inhibitors. Three dose-escalation patients achieved partial responses, one with hepatocellular carcinoma and two with cutaneous melanoma. The point of sequencing TCRbeta in the periphery was to test whether ivuxolimab changed TCR sequence diversity and drove clonal T-cell expansion. The paper describes the monotherapy dose-escalation part (N = 52 patients) of the phase I trial of ivuxolimab.

Genomic DNA was isolated from the sorted cells so that the TCRbeta CDR3 region could be sequenced. The immunoSEQ Assay was used to sequence the TCRbeta CDR3 regions. TCRdb retrieved this table from immuneACCESS and kept in-frame rearrangements only. Not all clones are present; in checked studies, unresolved V genes account for under half, and no reason is known for the remainder. Recorded for this sample are about 44,000 clones; around 90% of them occurred a single time. The ten most abundant clones make up 15% of the sample. The trial excluded patients who had a history of autoimmune disease or who were on systemic immunosuppression. Peripheral blood for TCR sequencing was collected from all dose cohorts at baseline, on cycle 4 day 1, and on cycle 7 day 1. Samples were obtained from an open-label, multicenter, first-in-human phase I dose-escalation trial of ivuxolimab. The trial enrolled adults with locally advanced or metastatic head and neck squamous cell, hepatocellular, melanoma or renal cell carcinoma. CD4+ and CD8+ T cells were sorted separately from peripheral blood before TCR sequencing.

Comment on this clone: The antigen this receptor binds is unknown. Per-base qualities were not stored, and no clone one base away is much larger.

Sequences ENHRY (CDR1) and SYGVKD (CDR2) are obtained from the germline V gene. Counted from cysteine to phenylalanine, this CDR3 has 16 amino acids. Kept here is only the CDR3 DNA, which spans 48 bases and is read in frame from base 1. The junction shows trimming of 5 bases on V and 0 bases on J, plus 15 bases between the germline ends. Study-level results and caveats: In the 0.1-3.0 mg/kg groups, partial responders had among the lowest normalized peripheral clonal expansion, particularly in CD8+ T cells. Which antigens the clonally expanded peripheral T cells were specific for was not determined. After ivuxolimab, CD8+ T cells had more expanded clones than CD4+ T cells on average. At doses of 0.1 to 3.0 mg/kg, clonal expansion of both CD4+ and CD8+ blood T cells was observed from baseline to week 6. Low levels of normalized T-cell clonal expansion were also shown by some nonresponding patients.

The TCR sequence derives from an adult with an advanced solid tumor such as melanoma, head and neck, liver or kidney cancer. The sequenced sample was CD4+ or CD8+ T cells sorted from blood, obtained in a trial of the OX40 agonist ivuxolimab. The V gene is TRBV10-3 and the J gene is TRBJ2-3; the D gene is possibly TRBD1 or TRBD2, each agreeing over 5 bases. The CDR3 region has the sequence CAISPRGDRSTDTQYF. In nucleotide form, the sequence is TGTGCCATCAGTCCGAGAGGGGACCGGAGCACAGATACGCAGTATTTT.